This T cell receptor (beta chain) was profiled in a study of PD-1 blockade in classical Hodgkin lymphoma. Germline CDR1 reads MNHNY; CDR2 reads SVGAGI (reference sequence). Deletions cut 7 bases from V and 3 bases from J, with 6 bases between. The CDR3 is 11 amino acids. Relapses following autologous stem cell transplantation were seen in all patients, with brentuximab vedotin exposure varying. The assay was immunoSEQ multiplex PCR, and TCRdb's table has in-frame clones only and misses some. Of around 30,000 clones in the sample, around four fifths are singletons; the top ten hold 32%. The material was peripheral blood mononuclear cells (PBMCs), obtained at baseline. This clonotype was obtained from a human donor with classical Hodgkin lymphoma. The V and J genes are TRBV6-6 and TRBJ2-5; TRBD1 might be the D (6 bases). CDR3 loop: CASTGEETQYF. The CDR3 DNA reads TGTGCCAGCACAGGGGAAGAGACCCAGTACTTC.